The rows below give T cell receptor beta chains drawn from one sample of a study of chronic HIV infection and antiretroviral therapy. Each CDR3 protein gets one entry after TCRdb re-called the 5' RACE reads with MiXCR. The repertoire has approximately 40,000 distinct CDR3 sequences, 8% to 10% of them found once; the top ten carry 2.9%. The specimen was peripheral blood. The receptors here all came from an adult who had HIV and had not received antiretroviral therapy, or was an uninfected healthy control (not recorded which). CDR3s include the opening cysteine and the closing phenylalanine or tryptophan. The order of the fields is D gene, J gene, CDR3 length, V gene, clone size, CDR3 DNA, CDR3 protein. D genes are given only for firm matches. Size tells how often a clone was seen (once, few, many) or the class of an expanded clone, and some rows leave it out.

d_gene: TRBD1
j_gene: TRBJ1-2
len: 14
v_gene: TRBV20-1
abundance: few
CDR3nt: TGCAGTGCTTTGGTGAACAGGGGTCCCTATGGCTACACCTTC
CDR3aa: CSALVNRGPYGYTF

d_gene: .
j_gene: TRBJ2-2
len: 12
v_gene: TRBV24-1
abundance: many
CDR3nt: TGTGCCACCGGGGAGAACACCGGGGAGCTGTTTTTT
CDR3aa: CATGENTGELFF

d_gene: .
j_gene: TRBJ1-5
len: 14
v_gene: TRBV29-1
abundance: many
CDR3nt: TGCAGCGTTCTCTGGGGGGACAGCAATCAGCCCCAGCATTTT
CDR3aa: CSVLWGDSNQPQHF

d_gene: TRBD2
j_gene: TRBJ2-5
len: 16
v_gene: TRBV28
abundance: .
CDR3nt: TGTGCCAGCAGGCCCCCGGGACTAGCGGATGAAGAGACCCAGTACTTC
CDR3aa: CASRPPGLADEETQYF

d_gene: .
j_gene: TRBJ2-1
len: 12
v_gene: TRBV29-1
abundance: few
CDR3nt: TGCAGCGTTGAACCCTCCTACAATGAGCAGTTCTTC
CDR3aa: CSVEPSYNEQFF

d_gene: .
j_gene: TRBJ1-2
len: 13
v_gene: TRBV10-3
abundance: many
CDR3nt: TGTGCCATCAGTGGAATTCGGGGCTATGGCTACACCTTC
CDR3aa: CAISGIRGYGYTF

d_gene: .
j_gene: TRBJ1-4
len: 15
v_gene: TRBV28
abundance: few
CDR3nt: TGTGCCAGCAGTTTATCAGGGGCATTAAGTGAAAAACTGTTTTTT
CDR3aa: CASSLSGALSEKLFF

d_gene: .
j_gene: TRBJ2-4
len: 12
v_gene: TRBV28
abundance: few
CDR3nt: TGTGCCAGCAGTTTCCCCGTGTCCACACCGTACTTC
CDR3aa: CASSFPVSTPYF

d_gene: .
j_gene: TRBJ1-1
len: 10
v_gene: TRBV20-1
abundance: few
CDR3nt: TGCAGTTCTCCTGATACTGAAGCTTTCTTT
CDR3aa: CSSPDTEAFF

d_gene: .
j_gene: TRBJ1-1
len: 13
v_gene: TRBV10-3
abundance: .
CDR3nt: TGTGCCATCAGTGAATCCCTAAACACTGAAGCTTTCTTT
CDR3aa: CAISESLNTEAFF

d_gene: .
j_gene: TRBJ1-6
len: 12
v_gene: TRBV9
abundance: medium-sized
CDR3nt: TGTGCCAGCAGCGTAGGGAATTCACCCCTCCACTTT
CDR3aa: CASSVGNSPLHF

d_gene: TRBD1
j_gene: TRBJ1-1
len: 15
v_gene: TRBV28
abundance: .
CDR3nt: TGTGCCAGCAGCCCGGACAGGGCCATGAACACTGAAGCTTTCTTT
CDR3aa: CASSPDRAMNTEAFF

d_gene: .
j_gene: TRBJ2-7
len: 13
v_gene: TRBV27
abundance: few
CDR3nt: TGTGCCAGCAGTTCCAAACAGGGTTACGAGCAGTACTTC
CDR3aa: CASSSKQGYEQYF

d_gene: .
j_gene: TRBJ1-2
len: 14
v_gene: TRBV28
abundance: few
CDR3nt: TGTGCCAGCACCCCCGGACAAGCTAACTATGGCTACACCTTC
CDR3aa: CASTPGQANYGYTF

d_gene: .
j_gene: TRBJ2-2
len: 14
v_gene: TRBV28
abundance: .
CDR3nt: TGTGCCAGCAGTCTACAGGGTAGCACCGGGGAGCTGTTTTTT
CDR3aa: CASSLQGSTGELFF